Following are 20 T cell receptor beta chains from one sample sequenced in a study of CD8+ T cells in alopecia areata. Treatment indicated: oral pan-JAK inhibitor, 5-10 mg twice daily. As the sequencing template, cDNA was produced by extracting RNA and reverse transcribing it. The data were produced by immunoSEQ multiplex PCR, yet TCRdb's version contains in-frame clones alone and is incomplete. The sample carries about 120,000 clones, approximately 57% recorded once. Source: CD4+ T cells sorted from blood, taken at week 4, from a patient treated with tofacitinib. Receptors were obtained from a human donor with alopecia areata.

This clone was observed a handful of times. V gene TRBV27 combines with J gene TRBJ2-5; D possibly matches TRBD1 or TRBD2 (5 bases each). Germline CDR1 is MNHEY and CDR2 is SMNVEV (reference sequence). V gave up 5 bases and J gave up 5 bases, with 18 bases separating them. This CDR3 comprises 15 residues. The CDR3, as DNA: TGTGCCAGCAGTCTCCGGGACCCTAGGTTGGAGACCCAGTACTTC. Its protein is CASSLRDPRLETQYF.

The rearrangement joins TRBV7-9 to TRBJ2-7; D remains unclear. This CDR3 has 11 amino acids. Germline CDR1 SEHNR, CDR2 FQNEAQ (reference sequence). Trimming pared 6 bases from V and 4 bases from J, leaving 7 bases between. CDR3 nucleotide sequence: TGTGCCAGCAGGGCCGTGTACGAGCAGTACTTC. This encodes CASRAVYEQYF. The full variable domain, in which reference TRBV7-9 and TRBJ2-7 provide the parts outside the CDR3, is DTGVSQNPRHKITKRGQNVTFRCDPISEHNRLYWYRQTLGQGPEFLTYFQNEAQLEKSRLLSDRFSAERPKGSFSTLEIQRTEQGDSAMYLCASRAVYEQYFGPGTRLTVT.

In regard to this clone: This specimen includes other DNA sequences encoding the same CDR3. The chain joins TRBV29-1 to TRBJ1-5; D ambiguous. CDR1 and CDR2 (germline): SQVTM, ANQGSEA. V was shortened by 4 bases and J by 2 bases, with 6 bases between the two germline ends. This CDR3 is built from 12 residues. CDR3 sequence reads: CSVGGGNQPQHF. CDR3 nucleotide sequence: TGCAGCGTTGGGGGTGGCAATCAGCCCCAGCATTTT.

The chain links TRBV5-4 to TRBJ2-5, with a weak D call TRBD1 (5 bases). From germline, CDR1 is SGHNT and CDR2 YYREEE (reference sequence). Between the trimmed V and J ends, which lost 4 bases and 5 bases, there was a span of 9 bases. There are 12 residues in the CDR3. The CDR3 is CASSRQMETQYF. CDR3 bases: TGTGCCAGCAGCCGACAGATGGAGACCCAGTACTTC. Based on the CDR3 plus reference TRBV5-4 and TRBJ2-5, the full variable domain is ETGVTQSPTHLIKTRGQQVTLRCSSQSGHNTVSWYQQALGQGPQFIFQYYREEENGRGNFPPRFSGLQFPNYSSELNVNALELDDSALYLCASSRQMETQYFGPGTRLLVL.

Note on this clone: At one boundary the junction diverges from the germline segment, which might be a read error. J is TRBJ2-1 and V is TRBV2; D is unclear. Germline CDR1 and CDR2: SNHLY and FYNNEI. The CDR3 has 12 amino acids. CDR3 loop: CASTLEQRLTVF. CDR3 DNA: TGTGCCAGCACCCTTGAACAGCGCCTCACGGTCTTC.

This chain connects TRBV5-6 to TRBJ2-7; D remains unclear. Germline V lookup: CDR1 SGHDT, CDR2 YYEEEE. The CDR3 consists of 13 residues. The germline V and J ends were trimmed by 0 bases and 2 bases, with 6 bases remaining between them. The CDR3 DNA reads as TGTGCCAGCAGCTTGGACAGAACCTACGAGCAGTACTTC. This translates into CASSLDRTYEQYF.

The V call is TRBV14, the J call TRBJ2-1; no reliable D call. Trimming stripped 0 bases from V and 2 bases from J, with 11 bases between. The V gene's germline CDR1 is SGHDN and CDR2 FVKESK. This CDR3 contains 16 residues. CDR3 in DNA: TGTGCCAGCAGCCAAGAGGGCAGAGTAGCCTACAATGAGCAGTTCTTC. It codes for CASSQEGRVAYNEQFF.

The V call is TRBV5-1, the J call TRBJ1-1; D unresolved. Looked up from germline, CDR1 is SGHRS and CDR2 is YFSETQ. V was cut by 0 bases and J by 6 bases, with 6 bases left in between. CDR3 length equals 12 residues. The CDR3 here is CASSLAGSEAFF. CDR3 sequence (DNA): TGCGCCAGCAGCTTGGCCGGTTCTGAAGCTTTCTTT.

The gene calls are TRBV4-1 and TRBJ2-5, with TRBD1 matching over 11 bases. Germline-derived CDR1 and CDR2 are MGHRA and YSYEKL. The CDR3 contains 19 residues. Trimming removed 4 bases from V and 1 base from J; junction bases left unmatched: 14. Here the CDR3 DNA reads TGCGCCAGCAGCCGATTCCACAGGGTCGGGACAGGGGGCCAAGAGACCCAGTACTTC. It encodes CASSRFHRVGTGGQETQYF.

The rearrangement joins TRBV28 to TRBJ2-1, with 7 bases identical to TRBD1. The ends lost 5 bases at V and 7 bases at J; junction bases unmatched: 8. Germline V gene data show CDR1 as MDHEN and CDR2 as SYDVKM. There are 14 residues in the CDR3. The CDR3 loop is CASSKNRGVNEQFF. The CDR3 coding sequence is TGTGCCAGCAGTAAAAACAGGGGAGTGAATGAGCAGTTCTTC.

J is TRBJ2-5 and V is TRBV5-1, with TRBD1 as a possible D gene (5 bases). CDR1 is SGHRS and CDR2 is YFSETQ in the germline V gene. The ends were cut back, 3 bases at V and 5 bases at J, with 17 bases in the middle. The CDR3 sequence is 15 residues long. CDR3: CASSSPDQGIETQYF. In nucleotides, the CDR3 is TGCGCCAGCAGCTCGCCGGACCAGGGTATCGAGACCCAGTACTTC.

J is TRBJ2-2 and V is TRBV5-6; D unclear. Germline loops: CDR1 SGHDT, CDR2 YYEEEE. CDR3 length: 11 amino acids. Trimming took 7 bases from V and 8 from J, leaving 9 bases between them. CDR3 nucleotide sequence: TGTGCCAGCCGCGCTAGGGGGGAGCTGTTTTTT. This encodes CASRARGELFF.

This clone was picked up a small number of times. CDR3 residues: CAWSYRGTDTQYF. The CDR3 DNA reads TGTGCCTGGAGTTACCGGGGTACAGATACGCAGTATTTT. J is TRBJ2-3 and V is TRBV30; perhaps TRBD2 as D (5 bases). Trimming took 2 bases from V and 3 from J, leaving 9 bases between them. Germline V gene sequence: CDR1 GTSNPN, CDR2 SVGIG (reference sequence). This CDR3 has 13 amino acids.

This clone was seen a few times. The chain joins TRBV25-1 to TRBJ2-5; D possibly corresponds to TRBD1 (6 bases). The germline V gene encodes CDR1 MGHDK and CDR2 SYGVNS. Trimming removed 3 bases at V and 7 bases at J, with 15 bases between. The CDR3 loop spans 14 amino acids. The CDR3 sequence: CASSDLRDNGTQYF. As DNA, the CDR3 is TGTGCCAGCAGTGACCTAAGGGACAACGGGACCCAGTACTTC.

V usage is TRBV5-1 and J usage is TRBJ2-5, with 7 bases identical to TRBD1. Trimming at V came to 4 bases and at J to 5 bases, leaving 5 bases not matched to a gene. CDR1 and CDR2 from the germline V gene are SGHRS and YFSETQ. The CDR3 contains 13 residues. CDR3 DNA sequence: TGCGCCAGCAGCGAGCAGGGGGATGAGACCCAGTACTTC. It codes for CASSEQGDETQYF.

This sequence joins TRBV11-2 and TRBJ2-1; D is perhaps TRBD1 (5 bases). From germline, CDR1 is SGHAT and CDR2 FQNNGV. Trimming removed 5 bases at V and 1 base at J, with 12 bases between. This CDR3 is built from 15 residues. The CDR3 region has the DNA TGTGCCAGCAGCCCCATTGGACAATCCTACAATGAGCAGTTCTTC. Its protein product is CASSPIGQSYNEQFF.

V usage is TRBV5-1 and J usage is TRBJ2-5, with TRBD2 identical over 13 bases. Per germline, CDR1 SGHRS and CDR2 YFSETQ. This CDR3 has 14 amino acids. V dropped 6 bases and J dropped 3; count of bases not matched to a gene: 2. CDR3 region: CASKLAGGEETQYF. CDR3 nucleotides: TGCGCCAGCAAACTAGCGGGAGGGGAAGAGACCCAGTACTTC.

The gene calls are TRBV5-4 and TRBJ2-7; D possibly corresponds to TRBD1 (6 bases). This CDR3 has 14 residues. The germline gives CDR1 SGHNT, CDR2 YYREEE (reference sequence). V lost 7 bases, J lost 1 base, and 15 bases lay in between. CDR3 sequence reads: CASRRDTESYEQYF. Here the CDR3 DNA reads TGTGCCAGCCGCCGGGACACCGAATCCTACGAGCAGTACTTC. The full variable domain, rest sourced from reference TRBV5-4 and TRBJ2-7, is ETGVTQSPTHLIKTRGQQVTLRCSSQSGHNTVSWYQQALGQGPQFIFQYYREEENGRGNFPPRFSGLQFPNYSSELNVNALELDDSALYLCASRRDTESYEQYFGPGTRLTVT.

V and J are TRBV6-9 and TRBJ2-3; 8 positions match TRBD2. Germline V gives CDR1 MNHGY, CDR2 SVAAGI. With 5 bases clipped from V and 2 bases from J, the junction kept 18 bases outside the gene matches. The CDR3 contains 19 residues. The CDR3 DNA follows: TGTGCCAGCAGTCCTGCGGGCAGGAGAGCGGGAGTTTTCACAGATACGCAGTATTTT. Protein sequence: CASSPAGRRAGVFTDTQYF.

This chain joins TRBV7-9 and TRBJ2-1, with D possibly being TRBD2 (6 bases). This CDR3 comprises 13 residues. Trimming left V 3 bases short and J 4 bases short, with 7 bases between. Germline V gives CDR1 SEHNR, CDR2 FQNEAQ (reference sequence). The CDR3 reads CASSLLAYNEQFF. CDR3 nucleotides: TGTGCCAGCAGCTTGCTAGCGTACAATGAGCAGTTCTTC.